The T cell receptor (beta chain) described here comes from a study of PD-L1 blockade in urothelial cancer. Study overall: Patients with male sex and bladder-origin urothelial cancer accounted for about 85% of the 29 enrolled.

This table comes from immunoSEQ multiplex PCR, and its TCRdb copy is limited to in-frame clones, with some not included. The sample shows tens of thousands of clones, almost 85% of them seen only once. Remarks on this clone: As yet, its antigen is unknown.

Germline lookup yields CDR1 SGHTA and CDR2 FQGTGA. The CDR3 covers 16 residues. J was trimmed by 2 bases and V by 3 bases; bases with no gene match: 4. General study points: Better survival was predicted by below-median pretreatment blood TCR clonality. Clones that were tumor-associated expanded more in the blood of durable-benefit patients at 3 weeks.

This TCR was sampled from a man between 65 and 85 years old with urothelial cancer. The sequencing used PBMCs, collected around atezolizumab (anti-PD-L1) treatment. V is TRBV7-3 and J is TRBJ1-5; 10 bases agree with TRBD1. CDR3 sequence reads: CASSLTGGWGNQPQHF. The DNA for the CDR3 is TGTGCCAGCAGCTTGACAGGGGGCTGGGGCAATCAGCCCCAGCATTTT.